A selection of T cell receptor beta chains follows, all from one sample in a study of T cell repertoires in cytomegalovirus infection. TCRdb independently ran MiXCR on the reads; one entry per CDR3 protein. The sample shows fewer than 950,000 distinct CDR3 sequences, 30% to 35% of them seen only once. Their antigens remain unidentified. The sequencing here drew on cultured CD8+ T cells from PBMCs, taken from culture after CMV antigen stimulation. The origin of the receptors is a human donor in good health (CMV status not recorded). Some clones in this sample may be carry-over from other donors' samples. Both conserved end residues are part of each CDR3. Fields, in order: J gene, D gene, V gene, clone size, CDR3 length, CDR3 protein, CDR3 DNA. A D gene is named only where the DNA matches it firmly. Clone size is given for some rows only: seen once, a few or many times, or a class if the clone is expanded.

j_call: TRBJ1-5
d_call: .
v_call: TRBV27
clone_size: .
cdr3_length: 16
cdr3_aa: CASSLSVSGSNQPQHF
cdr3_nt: TGTGCCAGCAGTTTGAGTGTCTCAGGGTCAAATCAGCCCCAGCATTTT

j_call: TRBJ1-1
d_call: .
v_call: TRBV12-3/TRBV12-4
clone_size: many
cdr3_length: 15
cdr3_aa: CASSYYESANTEAFF
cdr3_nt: TGTGCCAGCAGTTACTATGAGTCGGCGAACACTGAAGCTTTCTTT

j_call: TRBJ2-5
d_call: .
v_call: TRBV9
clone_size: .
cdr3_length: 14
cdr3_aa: CASSPRDLQETQYF
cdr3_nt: TGTGCCAGCAGCCCCCGGGACCTTCAGGAGACCCAGTACTTC

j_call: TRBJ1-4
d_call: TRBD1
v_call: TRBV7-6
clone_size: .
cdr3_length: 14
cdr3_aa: CATSGTGANEKLFF
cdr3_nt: TGTGCCACTTCCGGGACAGGGGCTAATGAAAAACTGTTTTTT

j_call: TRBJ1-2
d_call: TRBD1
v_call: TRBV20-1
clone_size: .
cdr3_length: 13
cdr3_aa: CSARGQGASGYTF
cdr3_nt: TGCAGTGCTAGAGGGCAGGGGGCGAGTGGCTACACCTTC

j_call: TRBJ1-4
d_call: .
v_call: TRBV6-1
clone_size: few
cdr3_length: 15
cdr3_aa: CASSERRNDNEKLFF
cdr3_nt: TGTGCCAGCAGTGAAAGGAGAAACGATAATGAAAAACTGTTTTTT

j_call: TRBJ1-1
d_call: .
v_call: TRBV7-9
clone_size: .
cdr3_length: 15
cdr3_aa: CASSLGAAGYTEAFF
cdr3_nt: TGTGCCAGCAGCTTAGGCGCAGCTGGGTACACTGAAGCTTTCTTT

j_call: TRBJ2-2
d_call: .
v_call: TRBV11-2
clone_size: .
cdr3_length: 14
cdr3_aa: CASSLDPMAGELFF
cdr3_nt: TGTGCCAGCAGCTTAGATCCTATGGCCGGGGAGCTGTTTTTT

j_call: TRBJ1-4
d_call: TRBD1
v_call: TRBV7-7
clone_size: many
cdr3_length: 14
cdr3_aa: CASSLGGTGAKLFF
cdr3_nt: TGTGCTAGCAGCTTAGGCGGGACAGGGGCAAAACTGTTTTTT

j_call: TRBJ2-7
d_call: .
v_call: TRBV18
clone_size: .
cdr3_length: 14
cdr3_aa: CASSPPYSSNEQYF
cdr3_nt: TGTGCCAGCTCACCACCGTATTCTAGTAACGAGCAGTACTTC

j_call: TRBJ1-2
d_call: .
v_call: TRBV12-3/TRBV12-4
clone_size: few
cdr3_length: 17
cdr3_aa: CASSPPRRPGQSYGYTF
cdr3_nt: TGTGCCAGCAGTCCCCCAAGACGACCGGGCCAGTCCTATGGCTACACCTTC

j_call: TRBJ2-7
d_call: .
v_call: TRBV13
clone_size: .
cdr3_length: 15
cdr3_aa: CASSPPGGPAYEQYF
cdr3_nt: TGTGCCAGCAGCCCGCCCGGGGGGCCGGCCTACGAGCAGTACTTC

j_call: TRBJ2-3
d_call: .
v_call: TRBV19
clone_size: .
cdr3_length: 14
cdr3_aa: CASKRPGSTDTQYF
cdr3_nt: TGTGCCAGTAAAAGGCCGGGTTCTACAGATACGCAGTATTTT

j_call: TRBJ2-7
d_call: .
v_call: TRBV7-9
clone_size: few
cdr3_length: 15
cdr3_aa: CASSFTGSGKREQYF
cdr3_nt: TGTGCCAGCAGCTTCACAGGGAGCGGAAAAAGGGAGCAGTACTTC

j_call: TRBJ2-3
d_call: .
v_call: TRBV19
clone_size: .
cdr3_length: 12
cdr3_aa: CASSIASDTQYF
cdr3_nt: TGTGCCAGTAGTATAGCGTCTGATACGCAGTATTTT

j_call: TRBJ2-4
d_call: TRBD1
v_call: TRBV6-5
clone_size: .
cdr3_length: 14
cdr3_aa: CASWGFGTVNIQYF
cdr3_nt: TGTGCCAGTTGGGGCTTCGGGACAGTTAACATTCAGTACTTC

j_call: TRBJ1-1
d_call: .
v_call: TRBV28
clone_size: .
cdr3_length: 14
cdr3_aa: CASSLTGKATEAFF
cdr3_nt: TGTGCCAGCAGTTTAACAGGGAAGGCCACTGAAGCTTTCTTT

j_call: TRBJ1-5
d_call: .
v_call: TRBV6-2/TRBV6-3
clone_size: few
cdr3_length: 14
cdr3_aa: CASSNGPNNQPQHF
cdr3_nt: TGTGCCAGCAGCAACGGACCGAACAATCAGCCCCAGCATTTT

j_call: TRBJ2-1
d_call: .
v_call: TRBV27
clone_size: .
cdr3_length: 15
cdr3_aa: CASSGGSGAYNEQFF
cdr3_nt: TGTGCCAGCAGTGGGGGGAGCGGCGCTTACAATGAGCAGTTCTTC

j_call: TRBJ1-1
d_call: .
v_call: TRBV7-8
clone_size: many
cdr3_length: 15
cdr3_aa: CASSLGIGGSTEAFF
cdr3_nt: TGTGCCAGCAGCTTAGGGATTGGGGGGTCGACTGAAGCTTTCTTT

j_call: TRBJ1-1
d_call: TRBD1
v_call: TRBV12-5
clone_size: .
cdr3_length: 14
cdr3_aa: CASANAGQGTEAFF
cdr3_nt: TGTGCTAGTGCCAATGCTGGACAGGGGACTGAAGCTTTCTTT

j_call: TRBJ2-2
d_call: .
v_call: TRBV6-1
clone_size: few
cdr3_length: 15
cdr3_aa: CASSPQEGDTGELFF
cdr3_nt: TGTGCCAGCAGTCCCCAGGAGGGGGACACCGGGGAGCTGTTTTTT

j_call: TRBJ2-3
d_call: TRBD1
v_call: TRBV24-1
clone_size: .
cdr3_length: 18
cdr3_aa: CATSGTGPWGSGTDTQYF
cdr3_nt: TGTGCCACCTCCGGGACAGGGCCTTGGGGGTCCGGCACAGATACGCAGTATTTT

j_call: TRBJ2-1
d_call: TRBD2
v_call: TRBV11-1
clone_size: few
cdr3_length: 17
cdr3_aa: CASSPGGASELENEQFF
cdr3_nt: TGTGCCAGCAGCCCGGGGGGAGCTAGCGAGTTGGAAAATGAGCAGTTCTTC

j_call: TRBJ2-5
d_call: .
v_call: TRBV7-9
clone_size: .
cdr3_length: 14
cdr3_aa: CASSFRDLQETQYF
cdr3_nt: TGTGCCAGCAGCTTCCGAGACCTCCAAGAGACCCAGTACTTC

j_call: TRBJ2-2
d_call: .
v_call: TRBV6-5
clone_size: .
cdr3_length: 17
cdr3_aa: CASSYSKGSWDTGELFF
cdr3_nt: TGTGCCAGCAGTTACTCGAAGGGGTCTTGGGACACCGGGGAGCTGTTTTTT

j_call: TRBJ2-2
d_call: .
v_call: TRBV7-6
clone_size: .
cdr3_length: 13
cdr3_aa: CASSSTGPGELFF
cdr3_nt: TGTGCCAGCAGCTCGACCGGGCCAGGGGAGCTGTTTTTT

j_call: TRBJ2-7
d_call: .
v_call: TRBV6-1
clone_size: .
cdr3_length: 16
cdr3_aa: CASSEAGDILTYEQYF
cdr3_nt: TGTGCCAGCAGTGAAGCGGGGGACATCTTGACCTACGAGCAGTACTTC

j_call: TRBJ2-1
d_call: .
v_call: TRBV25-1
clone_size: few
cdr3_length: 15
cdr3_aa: CASSGLEAVYNEQFF
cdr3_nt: TGTGCCAGCAGTGGCCTGGAGGCCGTCTACAATGAGCAGTTCTTC

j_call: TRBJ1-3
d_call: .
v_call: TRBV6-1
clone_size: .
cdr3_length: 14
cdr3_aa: CASSERRDGNTIYF
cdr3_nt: TGTGCCAGCAGTGAAAGGAGGGACGGAAACACCATATATTTT

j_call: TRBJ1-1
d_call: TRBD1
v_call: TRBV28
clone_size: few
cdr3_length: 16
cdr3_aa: CASRTQGTGMNTEAFF
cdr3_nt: TGTGCCAGCAGGACACAGGGGACGGGGATGAACACTGAAGCTTTCTTT

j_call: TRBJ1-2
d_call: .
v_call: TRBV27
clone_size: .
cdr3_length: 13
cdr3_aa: CASSPRAGGGYTF
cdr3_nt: TGTGCCAGCAGTCCCCGAGCCGGAGGAGGCTACACCTTC

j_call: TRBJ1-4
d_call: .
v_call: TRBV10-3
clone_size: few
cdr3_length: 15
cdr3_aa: CAISESGGAGEKLFF
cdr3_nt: TGTGCCATCAGTGAGTCTGGGGGCGCTGGGGAAAAACTGTTTTTT

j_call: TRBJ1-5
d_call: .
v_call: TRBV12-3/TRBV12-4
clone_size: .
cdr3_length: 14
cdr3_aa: CASSSSPGDQPQHF
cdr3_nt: TGTGCCAGCAGTTCGTCTCCAGGGGACCAGCCCCAGCATTTT

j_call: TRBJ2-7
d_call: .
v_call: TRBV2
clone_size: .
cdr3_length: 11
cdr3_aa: CATKGRHEQYF
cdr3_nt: TGTGCCACCAAAGGACGGCACGAGCAGTACTTC

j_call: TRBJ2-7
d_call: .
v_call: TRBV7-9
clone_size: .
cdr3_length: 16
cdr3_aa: CASSPRGAIHSYEQYF
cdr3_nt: TGTGCCAGCAGCCCCAGAGGCGCGATCCACTCCTACGAGCAGTACTTC

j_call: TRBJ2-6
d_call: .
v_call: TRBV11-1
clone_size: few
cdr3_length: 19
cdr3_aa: CASSLFLGIGSSGANVLTF
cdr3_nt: TGTGCCAGCAGCTTATTCCTAGGGATTGGGAGCTCTGGGGCCAACGTCCTGACTTTC

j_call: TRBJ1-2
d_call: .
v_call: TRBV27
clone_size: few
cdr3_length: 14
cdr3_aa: CASSPWEGNYGYTF
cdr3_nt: TGTGCCAGCAGTCCGTGGGAGGGCAACTATGGCTACACCTTC

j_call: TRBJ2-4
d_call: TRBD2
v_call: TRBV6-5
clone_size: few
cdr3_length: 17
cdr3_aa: CASSYTWGGKVKNIQYF
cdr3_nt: TGTGCCAGCAGTTACACCTGGGGAGGGAAGGTCAAAAACATTCAGTACTTC

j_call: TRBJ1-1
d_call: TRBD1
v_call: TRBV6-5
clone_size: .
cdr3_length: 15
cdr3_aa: CASSPGQGGSTEAFF
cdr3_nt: TGTGCCAGCAGTCCTGGACAGGGTGGGAGCACTGAAGCTTTCTTT

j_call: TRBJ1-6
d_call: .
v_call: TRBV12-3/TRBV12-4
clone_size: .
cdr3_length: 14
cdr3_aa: CTSQQAAYNSPLHF
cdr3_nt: TGTACCAGCCAACAGGCGGCCTATAATTCACCCCTCCACTTT

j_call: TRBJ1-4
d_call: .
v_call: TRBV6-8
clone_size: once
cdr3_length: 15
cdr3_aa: CASSYSPSLNEKLFF
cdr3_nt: TGTGCCAGCAGTTACAGTCCCAGCCTTAATGAAAAACTGTTTTTT

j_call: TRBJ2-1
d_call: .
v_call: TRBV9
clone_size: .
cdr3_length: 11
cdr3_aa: CASSVGGSQFF
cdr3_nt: TGTGCCAGCAGCGTAGGGGGATCGCAGTTCTTC

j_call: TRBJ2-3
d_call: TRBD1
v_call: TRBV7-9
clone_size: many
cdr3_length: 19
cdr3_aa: CASSPSTGWTGENTDTQYF
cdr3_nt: TGTGCCAGCAGCCCTAGTACGGGATGGACAGGAGAAAACACAGATACGCAGTATTTT

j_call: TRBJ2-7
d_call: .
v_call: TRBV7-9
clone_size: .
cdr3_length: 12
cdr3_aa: CASSLRRDIPFF
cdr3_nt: TGTGCCAGCAGCTTGAGACGGGACATCCCGTTCTTT

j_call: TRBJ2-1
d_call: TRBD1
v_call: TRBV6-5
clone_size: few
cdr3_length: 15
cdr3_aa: CASTVGKTGGNEQFF
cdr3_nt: TGTGCCAGCACCGTCGGCAAGACAGGGGGCAATGAGCAGTTCTTC

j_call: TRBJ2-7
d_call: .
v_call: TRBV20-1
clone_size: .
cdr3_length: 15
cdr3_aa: CSASSPAFLSYEQYF
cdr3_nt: TGCAGTGCTAGTTCTCCAGCGTTTCTTAGCTACGAGCAGTACTTC

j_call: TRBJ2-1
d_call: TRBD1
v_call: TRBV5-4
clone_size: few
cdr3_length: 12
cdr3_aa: CASRDRYDEQFF
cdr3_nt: TGTGCCAGCCGGGACAGGTACGATGAGCAGTTCTTC

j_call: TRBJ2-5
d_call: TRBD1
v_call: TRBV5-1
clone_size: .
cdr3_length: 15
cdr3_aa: CASSPGQGAVETQYF
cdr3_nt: TGCGCCAGCAGCCCGGGACAGGGGGCTGTCGAGACCCAGTACTTC

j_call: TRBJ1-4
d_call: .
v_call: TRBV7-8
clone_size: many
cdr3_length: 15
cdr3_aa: CASSHRTVTNEKLFF
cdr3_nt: TGTGCCAGCAGCCACCGGACAGTAACTAATGAAAAACTGTTTTTT

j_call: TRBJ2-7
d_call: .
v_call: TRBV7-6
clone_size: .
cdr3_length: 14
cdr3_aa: CASSLAKSGDEQYF
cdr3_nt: TGTGCCAGCAGCTTAGCGAAATCAGGGGACGAGCAGTACTTC

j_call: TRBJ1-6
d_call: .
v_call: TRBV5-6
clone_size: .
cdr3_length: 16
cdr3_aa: CASSSLWSSYNSPLHF
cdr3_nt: TGTGCCAGCAGCTCGCTATGGAGCTCCTATAATTCACCCCTCCACTTT

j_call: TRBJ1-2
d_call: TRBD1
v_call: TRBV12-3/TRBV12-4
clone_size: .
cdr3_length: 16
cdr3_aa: CASSQKQLDRVNGYTF
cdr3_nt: TGTGCCAGCAGCCAGAAGCAATTGGACAGGGTTAACGGCTACACCTTC

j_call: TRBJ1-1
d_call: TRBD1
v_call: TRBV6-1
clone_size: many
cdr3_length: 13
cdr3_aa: CASIWTGRMEAFF
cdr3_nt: TGTGCCAGCATCTGGACAGGGAGAATGGAAGCTTTCTTT

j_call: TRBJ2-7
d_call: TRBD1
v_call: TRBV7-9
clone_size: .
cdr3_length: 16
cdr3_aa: CASRRTGTGPPSSQYF
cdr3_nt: TGTGCCAGCAGAAGAACCGGGACAGGGCCTCCTTCTTCGCAGTACTTC

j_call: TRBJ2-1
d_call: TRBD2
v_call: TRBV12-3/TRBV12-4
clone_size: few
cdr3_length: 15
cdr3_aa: CASSPSREGRDEQFF
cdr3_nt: TGTGCCAGCAGCCCCTCTCGAGAGGGGAGGGATGAGCAGTTCTTC

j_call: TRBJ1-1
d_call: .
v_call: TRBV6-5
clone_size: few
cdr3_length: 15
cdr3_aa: CASSYSWLMGTEAFF
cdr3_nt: TGTGCCAGCAGTTACTCGTGGTTAATGGGCACTGAAGCTTTCTTT

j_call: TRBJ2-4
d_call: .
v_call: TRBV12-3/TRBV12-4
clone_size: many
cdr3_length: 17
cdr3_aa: CASSQPRQAEAKNIQYF
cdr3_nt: TGTGCCAGCAGTCAGCCGAGACAGGCGGAAGCCAAAAACATTCAGTACTTC